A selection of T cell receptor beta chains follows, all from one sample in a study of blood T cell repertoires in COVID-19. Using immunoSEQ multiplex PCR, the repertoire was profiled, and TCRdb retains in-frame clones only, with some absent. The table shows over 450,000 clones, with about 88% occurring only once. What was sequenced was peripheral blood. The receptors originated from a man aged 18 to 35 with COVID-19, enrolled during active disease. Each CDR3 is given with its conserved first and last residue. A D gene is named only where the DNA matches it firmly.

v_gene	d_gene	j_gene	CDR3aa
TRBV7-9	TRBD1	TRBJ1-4	CASSYGQGNEKLFF
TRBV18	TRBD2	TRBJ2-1	CASSPPFAGGHTEQFF
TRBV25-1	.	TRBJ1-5	CASSEFGGNQPQHF
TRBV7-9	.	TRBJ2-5	CVAAREETQYF
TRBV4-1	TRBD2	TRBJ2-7	CASSSGLAGPGVEQYF
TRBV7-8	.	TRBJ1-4	CASSLVAPRGAITTNEKLFF
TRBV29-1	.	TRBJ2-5	CSVVSRLEETQYF
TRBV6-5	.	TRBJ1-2	CASSYSLERGYGYTF
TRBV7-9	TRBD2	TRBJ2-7	CASSSAGTSGNYEQYF
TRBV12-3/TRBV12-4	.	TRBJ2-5	CASSLPGKETQYF
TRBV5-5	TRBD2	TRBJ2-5	CASSLSGGKETQYF
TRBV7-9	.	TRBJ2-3	CASSLAARTDTQYF
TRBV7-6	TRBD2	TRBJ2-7	CASSDTTSGVYEQYF
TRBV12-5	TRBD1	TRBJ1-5	CASGLAGGGQPQHF
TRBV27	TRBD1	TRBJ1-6	CASSPWDRDNSPLHF
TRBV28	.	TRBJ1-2	CASSIGGYYGYTF